This T cell receptor (beta chain) comes out of a study of post-analysis software for immune sequencing data (dated by TCRdb to the mid-2010s). Regarding the complete study: Recorded disease courses included relapsing-remitting, secondary progressive and progressive-relapsing multiple sclerosis, with some patients lacking subtype annotation. The patient repertoires were set against about 12 previously published healthy control repertoires from donors whose ages ranged from roughly 6 to 25 years. A subset of samples was prepared in parallel using single-end sample barcoding, then pooled and co-amplified after Illumina adapter ligation.

Preparation of the library involved PCR. Sequencer: Illumina HiSeq 2500. To reduce PCR and sequencing biases, unique molecular identifiers were built into the TCR beta cDNA libraries. Approximately 500,000 cDNA molecules were obtained per 1 to 10 million input T cells, so each molecule approximated one T cell. Patient libraries were prepared and sequenced with the same protocol used for the earlier healthy control dataset. Samples belonging to the same batch were prepared together, multiplexed and sequenced on a shared HiSeq lane. In the paper's pipeline: Raw barcoded reads were processed with MIGEC, discarding single-read molecular identifier groups before consensus assembly and CDR3 extraction. Clonotype tables were post-analysed with VDJtools, and diversity was normalized by down-sampling all datasets to the smallest sample size. Repertoire overlap clustering matched CDR3 amino acid but not nucleotide sequences to correct batch-related cross-sample contamination. TCRdb reprocessing: public reads trimmed at Q25 with fastp, clones called with MiXCR, in-frame beta chains kept. Every CDR3 protein is listed once, alongside the most common genes and DNA of its rows. In this record, the V and J calls reflect TCRdb's handling and not the investigators' own analysis. The sample table holds hundreds of thousands of distinct CDR3 sequences, of which about 40% were seen once. The ten most abundant clones make up 1.7% of the sample.

A remark on this clonotype: Its antigen is not yet known. No quality values exist for individual bases; no much larger clone is one base distant.

Trimming costs V 2 bases and J 8 bases, and their ends lie 9 bases apart. CDR1 and CDR2, looked up from the germline V gene (reference sequence), are DFQATT and SNEGSKA. The CDR3 sequence holds 11 residues, the cysteine and phenylalanine included. The entry retains the CDR3 DNA only, 33 bases that are in frame from base 1. Points the paper makes about the study in general: Patients showed significantly higher frequencies than controls for five TRBV segments, among them TRBV5-6, TRBV5-1 and TRBV20-1. Significantly lower normalized Chao1 diversity was found in multiple sclerosis patients than in controls, suggesting substantial peripheral T-cell clonal expansion. Direct clustering with F measure showed strong co-clustering of samples prepared in the same batch, prompting a batch-effect correction. The control group was slightly older than the multiple sclerosis patient group.

TCR beta repertoires were profiled from peripheral blood of 10 to 15 young patients with multiple sclerosis to demonstrate the VDJtools post-analysis software. The multiple sclerosis patients were children and adolescents between roughly 6 and 15 years of age. The source of this sequence is a girl aged 10 to 17 with multiple sclerosis. In this chain, TRBV20-1 is recombined with TRBJ1-2; no D gene call is confident. The sample consisted of blood. The CDR3 protein is CSARRLIGYTF. The bases read TGCAGTGCTAGAAGGCTGATCGGCTACACCTTC.